This T cell receptor beta chain was obtained from a study of PD-L1 blockade in urothelial cancer. Sequencing was performed with immunoSEQ multiplex PCR; in TCRdb, only in-frame clones are kept and a portion is missing. The table includes about 87,000 clones, roughly 84% detected once. Time point of the sample: pretreatment peripheral blood. Patients were diagnosed with urothelial carcinoma, either locally advanced or metastatic. A total of 1 to 8 samples per patient were collected pretreatment and on-treatment. The CDR3 length is 15 residues. Between the trimmed V and J ends, which lost 0 bases and 2 bases, there was a span of 11 bases. Germline V lookup: CDR1 SGHRS, CDR2 YFSETQ.

The receptor was isolated from a man aged 60 to 75 with urothelial cancer. The sequencing used PBMCs, collected around atezolizumab (anti-PD-L1) treatment. V gene TRBV5-1 combines with J gene TRBJ1-2; D gene unclear. The CDR3 DNA reads TGCGCCAGCAGCTTGGGGGCACAAAAGAACTATGGCTACACCTTC. It encodes CASSLGAQKNYGYTF. Drawing the rest from reference TRBV5-1 and TRBJ1-2, the complete variable domain is KAGVTQTPRYLIKTRGQQVTLSCSPISGHRSVSWYQQTPGQGLQFLFEYFSETQRNKGNFPGRFSGRQFSNSRSEMNVSTLELGDSALYLCASSLGAQKNYGYTFGSGTRLTVV.